A selection of T cell receptor beta chains follows, all from one sample in a study of blood T cell repertoires in COVID-19. The protocol was immunoSEQ multiplex PCR, while the TCRdb copy is restricted to in-frame clones and leaves out a portion. The sample records approximately 290,000 clones, 80% to 90% being singletons. The material sequenced was PBMCs or T cells enriched from blood (not recorded which). The receptors originated from a young woman who had recovered from COVID-19. Each CDR3 is given with its conserved first and last residue.

TRBJ2-1 | TRBV7-2 | CASSLGSLSLAGGRNEQFF
TRBJ1-5 | TRBV2 | CASRDRRYQPQHF
TRBJ1-2 | TRBV3-1/TRBV3-2 | CASSQEAVSLYGYTF
TRBJ1-1 | TRBV25-1 | CASSEFGAPTEAFF
TRBJ1-4 | TRBV30 | CAWSRTGYEKLFF
TRBJ1-6 | TRBV3-1/TRBV3-2 | CASSQAVPGQFNSPLHF
TRBJ1-6 | TRBV5-1 | CASSLSGLDSPLHF
TRBJ1-4 | TRBV5-5 | CASSLAPRGEEKLFF
TRBJ2-7 | TRBV5-1 | CASSPPGQKDEQYF
TRBJ1-3 | TRBV15 | CATSSSQGRGNTIYF
TRBJ1-5 | TRBV2 | CASRERVAQHF
TRBJ2-7 | TRBV5-4 | CASSPEDSSEQYF
TRBJ2-5 | TRBV9 | CASSVAGGRLTGSSETQYF
TRBJ1-4 | TRBV15 | CATSKHRQGEKLFF
TRBJ1-5 | TRBV6-5 | CASNVARGQPQHF
TRBJ2-1 | TRBV5-4 | CASSDHGTGNNEQFF
TRBJ2-2 | TRBV7-9 | CASSLVIESTGELFF